These 23 T cell receptor beta chains originate from one sample sequenced in a study of radiotherapy plus CTLA-4 blockade in lung cancer. Measured with immunoSEQ multiplex PCR; TCRdb has only the in-frame clones, and not every one. Among tens of thousands of clones, around 72% were seen once, and the ten largest hold over 12%. Sequencing used peripheral blood, obtained from a patient treated with radiotherapy plus ipilimumab. Receptors originate from a human donor with non-small cell lung cancer that progressed on radiotherapy plus ipilimumab.

This chain joins TRBV4-1 and TRBJ2-3; D is unresolved. The CDR3 totals 16 residues. Germline lookup yields CDR1 MGHRA and CDR2 YSYEKL. V was trimmed by 4 bases and J by 0 bases, leaving 14 bases between them. The CDR3 DNA follows: TGCGCCAGCAGCCTCAAGGCGCACGCAAGCACAGATACGCAGTATTTT. Its translation is CASSLKAHASTDTQYF.

The table lists this clone with many counts. The rearrangement joins TRBV28 to TRBJ2-7; the D gene is possibly TRBD1 (5 bases). The V end was cut by 3 bases, the J end by 4 bases, with 13 bases between. The CDR3 extends over 14 amino acids. Germline CDR1 is MDHEN and CDR2 is SYDVKM. CDR3 DNA: TGTGCCAGCAGTTTGCTGGACATAGCTTACGAGCAGTACTTC. This encodes CASSLLDIAYEQYF.

The chain is built from TRBV19 and TRBJ1-5; maybe TRBD1 (6 bases). The CDR3 runs to 22 residues. The V end was cut by 6 bases, the J end by 0 bases, with 33 bases between. CDR1 and CDR2 from the germline V gene are LNHDA and SQIVND (reference sequence). The CDR3 sequence is CASRPEPEWARVGAYSNQPQHF. CDR3 bases: TGTGCCAGTAGACCCGAACCTGAATGGGCTCGTGTGGGGGCCTATAGCAATCAGCCCCAGCATTTT.

This clone was picked up a small number of times. The DNA of the CDR3 is TGTGCCAGCAAGACAGGGATCACTGAAGCTTTCTTT. It yields the protein CASKTGITEAFF. This chain links TRBV27 with TRBJ1-1; 7 bases are a match to TRBD1. Per germline, CDR1 MNHEY and CDR2 SMNVEV (reference sequence). CDR3 size: 12 residues. With V trimmed by 7 bases and J by 4 bases, 3 bases remained unmatched.

This chain links TRBV7-6 with TRBJ1-3; TRBD1 agrees at 7 bases. Germline loops: CDR1 SGHVS, CDR2 FNYEAQ. The CDR3 covers 14 residues. Trimming took 6 bases from V and 5 from J; bases not matched to a gene: 7. The CDR3 is CASRQPGQRNTIYF. The CDR3 coding sequence is TGTGCCAGCAGGCAACCGGGACAGAGAAACACCATATATTTT.

The chain is built from TRBV18 and TRBJ1-1; 8 nucleotides agree with TRBD1. The CDR3 is made up of 13 amino acids. Trimming removed 5 bases from V and 5 bases from J; junction bases left unmatched: 4. Looked up from germline, CDR1 is KGHSH and CDR2 is LQKENI. The CDR3 spells CASSEQGETEAFF. The CDR3 coding sequence is TGTGCCAGCTCAGAACAGGGGGAGACTGAAGCTTTCTTT.

The chain recombines TRBV19 with TRBJ1-1; 7 bases align to TRBD1. Trimming removed 4 bases from V and 7 bases from J; junction bases left unmatched: 3. Germline loops: CDR1 LNHDA, CDR2 SQIVND (reference sequence). This CDR3 region has 12 residues. The CDR3 is CASSTGGGEAFF. In DNA, the CDR3 is TGTGCCAGTAGTACAGGGGGAGGTGAAGCTTTCTTT.

By share, this clone ranks as medium-sized (0.01 to 0.1%). The chain is built from TRBV16 and TRBJ1-2; no firm D call. The CDR3 consists of 15 residues. V was pared by 0 bases and J by 7 bases, with 15 bases between. Per the germline V gene, CDR1 is KGHSY and CDR2 is FQNENV. In nucleotides, the CDR3 is TGTGCCAGCAGCCAATCGCAGGATTCGGCGGGTGGCTACACCTTC. This gives the protein CASSQSQDSAGGYTF.

This chain connects TRBV7-2 to TRBJ1-1; no firm D call. Trimming stripped 4 bases from V and 2 bases from J, with 11 bases between. Germline loops: CDR1 SGHTA, CDR2 FQGNSA. The CDR3 has 14 residues. In DNA, the CDR3 is TGTGCCAGCAGCTACCGTGGCAGCAACACTGAAGCTTTCTTT. This codes for CASSYRGSNTEAFF.

The V gene is TRBV7-2, the J gene TRBJ1-1, with D possibly matching TRBD1 (5 bases). Germline values: CDR1 SGHTA, CDR2 FQGNSA. V dropped 3 bases and J dropped 1 base, with 9 bases sitting between them. This CDR3 comprises 14 residues. The CDR3 reads CASSFYTGNTEAFF. In DNA, the CDR3 is TGTGCCAGCAGCTTTTATACAGGGAACACTGAAGCTTTCTTT.

This clone was counted at least ten times. At the DNA level, this CDR3 is encoded by other sequences in the same sample as well. V is TRBV6-6 and J is TRBJ2-2; a weak D match, TRBD2 (7 bases). V gave up 8 bases and J gave up 4 bases, with 14 bases separating them. The CDR3 is 14 residues long. The V gene's germline CDR1 is MNHNY and CDR2 SVGAGI (reference sequence). This chain's CDR3 is CASGGGGGTGELFF. In nucleotides, the CDR3 is TGTGCCAGCGGTGGGGGCGGGGGCACCGGGGAGCTGTTTTTT.

Regarding this clone: The identical CDR3 is also encoded by other nucleotide sequences in the sample. The V gene is TRBV7-2, the J gene TRBJ1-6; the match to TRBD1 covers 7 bases. Germline CDR1 SGHTA, CDR2 FQGNSA. This CDR3 spans 14 amino acids. With V trimmed by 2 bases and J by 7 bases, 2 bases remained unmatched. CDR3 nucleotides: TGTGCCAGCAGCTTAAAACAGGGGAATTCACCCCTCCACTTT. Encoded protein: CASSLKQGNSPLHF.

This clone was recorded a few times. The chain uses TRBV2 and TRBJ2-3; 14 bases match TRBD2. Unmatched junction bases numbered 17, after V lost 6 bases and J lost 6 bases. CDR1 and CDR2 (germline): SNHLY, FYNNEI. CDR3 size: 19 residues. The CDR3 here is CASSHRTSGGSDAPDTQYF. In DNA, the CDR3 is TGTGCCAGCAGCCATCGGACTAGCGGGGGGTCCGACGCACCGGATACGCAGTATTTT.

The chain uses TRBV13 and TRBJ2-3; 11 bases align to TRBD2. With V trimmed by 5 bases and J by 2 bases, 6 bases remained unmatched. There are 16 residues in the CDR3. Germline V gene sequence: CDR1 PRHDT, CDR2 FYEKMQ (reference sequence). CDR3 region: CASSHRGLAVTDTQYF. CDR3 bases: TGTGCCAGCAGCCATAGGGGACTAGCGGTCACAGATACGCAGTATTTT.

This chain uses TRBV6-5 with TRBJ2-7; D may be TRBD1 (6 bases). Germline V gene lookup returns CDR1 MNHEY and CDR2 SVGAGI. This CDR3 spans 13 amino acids. The V end was cut by 8 bases, the J end by 5 bases, with 16 bases between. The CDR3 nucleotides read TGTGCCAGCGTACAGGGACATGTCAACGAGCAGTACTTC. Translated, it gives CASVQGHVNEQYF.

The V gene is TRBV7-8, the J gene TRBJ2-7; D unclear. The CDR3 has 13 residues. Germline loops: CDR1 SGHVS, CDR2 FQNEAQ. The germline V and J ends were trimmed by 2 bases and 0 bases, with 5 bases remaining between them. The chain's CDR3 is CASSLHRSYEQYF. CDR3 sequence (DNA): TGTGCCAGCAGCTTACATCGCTCCTACGAGCAGTACTTC.

This clone was detected a few times. The chain has TRBV7-2 and TRBJ2-7; 9 bases are a match to TRBD1. The CDR3 runs to 13 residues. The germline CDR1 and CDR2 sequences are SGHTA and FQGNSA. The J segment lost 6 bases and the V segment lost 4 bases, leaving 4 bases of the junction unmatched. CDR3: CASSYRQGVEQYF. The CDR3 coding sequence is TGTGCCAGCAGCTATCGACAGGGGGTCGAGCAGTACTTC.

This clone occurred a few times. The gene calls are TRBV7-6 and TRBJ2-2; D is possibly TRBD2 (5 bases). The germline V and J ends were trimmed by 5 bases and 6 bases, with 13 bases remaining between them. CDR1 and CDR2 from the germline V gene are SGHVS and FNYEAQ. There are 14 residues in the CDR3. The CDR3 spells CASSPSGNAGELFF. DNA for the CDR3: TGTGCCAGCAGCCCGTCGGGAAACGCCGGGGAGCTGTTTTTT.

J is TRBJ1-1 and V is TRBV7-9; D is undetermined. Germline lookup yields CDR1 SEHNR and CDR2 FQNEAQ (reference sequence). V lost 1 base to trimming and J lost 0 bases, with 3 bases between them. The CDR3 consists of 13 residues. The DNA for the CDR3 is TGTGCCAGCAGCTTAGGCATGAACACTGAAGCTTTCTTT. Its protein is CASSLGMNTEAFF.

The V call is TRBV2, the J call TRBJ2-3, with 9 nucleotides matching TRBD2. Per germline, CDR1 SNHLY and CDR2 FYNNEI. The junction had 0 bases not matched to a gene; V was cut back by 1 base and J by 1 base. The CDR3 length is 15 residues. CDR3 residues: CASSEGGRGTDTQYF. The CDR3 DNA is TGTGCCAGCAGTGAAGGCGGGAGGGGCACAGATACGCAGTATTTT.

This clone was observed once. The chain is built from TRBV29-1 and TRBJ2-7, with a possible D match to TRBD2 (6 bases). V lost 6 bases and J 0 bases, leaving 9 bases between the germline ends. This CDR3 spans 12 amino acids. The germline CDR1 and CDR2 sequences are SQVTM and ANQGSEA. The CDR3 sequence: CSVGGSSYEQYF. In nucleotides, the CDR3 is TGCAGCGTGGGAGGCAGCTCCTACGAGCAGTACTTC.

The V and J genes are TRBV9 and TRBJ2-7, with TRBD2 as a possible D gene (7 bases). Trimming removed 4 bases from V and 6 bases from J, with 20 bases in between. The CDR3 contains 15 residues. The germline V gene has CDR1 SGDLS and CDR2 YYNGEE. The CDR3 DNA reads as TGTGCCAGCAGCCCAGGGGAGGGAGGCCCTTCCGAGCAGTACTTC. It specifies CASSPGEGGPSEQYF.

The genes are TRBV19 and TRBJ2-1; the D gene could be TRBD1 or TRBD2 (6 bases each). In germline, CDR1 is LNHDA, CDR2 SQIVND (reference sequence). Deletions cut 4 bases from V and 8 bases from J, with 24 bases between. The CDR3 totals 17 residues. In DNA form, the CDR3 reads TGTGCCAGTAGTACTCTTCGGGGGCGGGGCGCGAGAGATGAGCAGTTCTTC. Its protein product is CASSTLRGRGARDEQFF. Drawing the rest from reference TRBV19 and TRBJ2-1, the complete variable domain is DGGITQSPKYLFRKEGQNVTLSCEQNLNHDAMYWYRQDPGQGLRLIYYSQIVNDFQKGDIAEGYSVSREKKESFPLTVTSAQKNPTAFYLCASSTLRGRGARDEQFFGPGTRLTVL.